This entry concerns a single TCR beta chain. Its target is not known. These data are taken from a study of blood T cells in healthy people across ages. CDR3 length equals 19 residues. The V and J ends lost 1 base and 0 bases respectively, with 16 bases between them. Germline lookup yields CDR1 LGHNA and CDR2 YSLEER. Primed by a sample-barcoded 5' primer and a J-beta primer mix, a second PCR proceeded for about 7 to 11 cycles. One entry per CDR3 protein, called by TCRdb with MiXCR from the 5' RACE reads. The top ten hold around 13% of the sample, which has around 990,000 distinct CDR3 sequences, 35% to 40% seen once. Study-wide results and limits: Unknown donor CMV status possibly confounded expanded clonotype changes.

V and J are TRBV4-3 and TRBJ1-6, with D possibly TRBD1 on 5 matching bases. The clonotype comes from a man between 18 and 35 years old in good health. The sample consisted of blood. The CDR3: CASSQVLAGSSSYNSPLHF. In DNA, the CDR3 is TGCGCCAGCAGCCAAGTCCTCGCAGGGTCGAGCTCCTATAATTCACCCCTCCACTTT.